Shown below are 30 T cell receptor beta chains from a single sample sequenced in a study of vaccination and CD4 T cells after COVID-19. What these receptors recognize is not known. As to treatment: roughly 10-day PBMC culture with coronavirus spike peptide pools or control peptides (ViraFEST assay). Oncomine TCR Beta short-read sequencing was applied to DNA from cultured CD4+ T cells. TCRdb processed the PCR reads anew with MiXCR; each CDR3 protein has one entry. Among 11,000 to 15,000 distinct CDR3 sequences listed, around 30% were seen once. The sequencing input was cultured CD4+ T cells from blood. The receptors originated from a human donor with COVID-19.

This clonotype was seen only a few times. DNA of the CDR3: TGTGCCAGCATCATTGGAACTGAAGCTTTCTTT. Translation gives CASIIGTEAFF. V is TRBV7-9 and J is TRBJ1-1; D is undetermined. Looked up from germline, CDR1 is SEHNR and CDR2 is FQNEAQ (reference sequence). Trimming cost V 7 bases and J 5 bases, with 8 bases left between them. The CDR3 spans 11 residues.

The chain carries TRBV6-5 and TRBJ1-3; D is undetermined. Germline CDR1 MNHEY, CDR2 SVGAGI. The CDR3 sequence is 15 residues long. V lost 0 bases to trimming and J lost 1 base, with 7 bases between them. CDR3 nucleotide sequence: TGTGCCAGCAGTTACTCTTCATTATCTGGAAACACCATATATTTT. Translating it yields CASSYSSLSGNTIYF.

In its sample, this clonotype was seen a few times. The rearrangement links TRBV27 to TRBJ1-6; 10 bases align to TRBD1. Germline CDR1 is MNHEY and CDR2 is SMNVEV (reference sequence). With V trimmed by 6 bases and J by 9 bases, 5 bases remained unmatched. CDR3 length: 14 residues. The CDR3: CASRTWTGGSPLHF. The CDR3, as DNA: TGTGCCAGCAGGACTTGGACAGGGGGTTCACCCCTCCACTTT.

This clonotype occurred a few times. The J gene is TRBJ2-2, the V gene TRBV7-6; possible D gene TRBD2, 5 bases. The CDR3 contains 15 residues. In germline, CDR1 is SGHVS, CDR2 FNYEAQ. The V and J ends lost 1 base and 6 bases respectively, with 12 bases between them. This chain's CDR3 is CASSLEDRTSGELFF. The CDR3 DNA reads TGTGCCAGCAGCTTAGAGGATAGGACTTCCGGGGAGCTGTTTTTT.

This chain uses TRBV15 with TRBJ2-2, with 8 positions matching TRBD2. Germline V gives CDR1 LNHNV, CDR2 YYDKDF (reference sequence). This CDR3 has 15 amino acids. The V segment lost 5 bases and the J segment 1 base; nucleotides outside the gene matches: 3. The DNA of the CDR3 is TGTGCCACCAGCCGCGCGGGGGGGAACACCGGGGAGCTGTTTTTT. Translating it yields CATSRAGGNTGELFF.

This rearrangement joins TRBV7-2 to TRBJ2-7; TRBD2 matches at 12 bases. The ends lost 4 bases at V and 3 bases at J; junction bases unmatched: 4. CDR3 length: 15 amino acids. Germline assignment: CDR1 SGHTA and CDR2 FQGNSA. The CDR3 DNA sequence: TGTGCCAGCAGCTCAACTAGCGGGGGGAACTACGAGCAGTACTTC. It specifies CASSSTSGGNYEQYF.

The genes are TRBV20-1 and TRBJ2-5, with D perhaps matching TRBD2 (5 bases). The CDR3 length is 12 residues. Trimming left V 3 bases short and J 5 bases short, with 10 bases between. The germline CDR1 and CDR2 sequences are DFQATT and SNEGSKA (reference sequence). The CDR3 nucleotides are TGCAGTGCTAGTGAGGGTCAGGAGACCCAGTACTTC. It specifies CSASEGQETQYF.

The chain joins TRBV7-2 to TRBJ2-5; unclear D gene. The germline V gene encodes CDR1 SGHTA and CDR2 FQGNSA. V was shortened by 1 base and J by 3 bases, with 6 bases between the two germline ends. The CDR3 consists of 13 residues. Here the CDR3 reads CASSLVGKETQYF. The CDR3 DNA reads as TGTGCCAGCAGCTTAGTGGGTAAAGAGACCCAGTACTTC.

The chain uses TRBV6-1 and TRBJ2-7, with D possibly TRBD2 on 6 matching bases. With 6 bases removed from V and 6 bases from J, the gap between germline ends came to 15 bases. Germline V gene sequence: CDR1 MNHNS, CDR2 SASEGT. The CDR3 extends over 13 amino acids. The CDR3 region is CASRDWGGGEQYF. The CDR3 bases are TGTGCCAGCAGAGACTGGGGAGGAGGCGAGCAGTACTTC.

The CDR3 here is CASRGGGAINEKLFF. Here the CDR3 DNA reads TGTGCCAGCAGGGGGGGCGGGGCTATTAATGAAAAACTGTTTTTT. This chain links TRBV6-1 with TRBJ1-4; TRBD1 is a possible D gene (6 bases). From germline, CDR1 is MNHNS and CDR2 SASEGT. The germline V and J ends were trimmed by 6 bases and 4 bases, with 15 bases remaining between them. The CDR3 is 15 residues long.

This clonotype was detected only a few times. The chain carries TRBV6-1 and TRBJ1-1; 8 nucleotides agree with TRBD1. Germline V gene sequence: CDR1 MNHNS, CDR2 SASEGT. V shed 7 bases, J shed 1 base, and the junction held 5 bases outside the gene matches. The CDR3 runs 14 residues. The CDR3 here is CASTQGAGNTEAFF. CDR3 sequence (DNA): TGTGCCAGCACTCAGGGGGCGGGGAACACTGAAGCTTTCTTT.

The V and J genes are TRBV3-1 and TRBJ1-2; 9 bases align to TRBD1. The length of the CDR3 is 17 residues. Germline CDR1 and CDR2: LGHDT and YNNKEL (reference sequence). Trimming took 2 bases from V and 6 from J; bases not matched to a gene: 13. The CDR3 nucleotides read TGTGCCAGCAGCCAACCAATTTCCCACGGGACAGGGAATGGCTACACCTTC. Its translation: CASSQPISHGTGNGYTF.

This chain connects TRBV6-1 to TRBJ2-3, with TRBD2 matching over 7 bases. The CDR3 sequence is 13 residues long. Unmatched junction bases numbered 4, after V lost 7 bases and J lost 3 bases. CDR1 is MNHNS, CDR2 SASEGT, per germline. CDR3 loop: CASTPGGTDTQYF. Written as DNA, the CDR3 is TGTGCCAGCACTCCCGGGGGGACAGATACGCAGTATTTT.

In this sample, this clonotype turned up a few times. V and J are TRBV11-3 and TRBJ1-6; D is possibly TRBD1 (5 bases). The V gene's germline CDR1 is SGHNT and CDR2 YENEEA. The V and J ends lost 5 bases and 10 bases respectively, with 18 bases between them. CDR3 size: 15 residues. Here the CDR3 DNA reads TGTGCCAGCAGCCCCGGATCTTTGGGGGAATCACCCCTCCACTTT. Its protein product is CASSPGSLGESPLHF.

This clonotype has just a few counts. The chain combines TRBV4-2 with TRBJ2-5, with 8 bases identical to TRBD2. This CDR3 spans 14 amino acids. From germline, CDR1 is LGHNA and CDR2 YNFKEQ. Trimming removed 4 bases from V and 4 bases from J; junction bases left unmatched: 5. CDR3 sequence (DNA): TGTGCCAGCAGCCCGCTCGCGGGGGGAGAGACCCAGTACTTC. This encodes CASSPLAGGETQYF.

The chain links TRBV6-1 to TRBJ2-2, with unresolved D. The germline V gene encodes CDR1 MNHNS and CDR2 SASEGT. Deletions cut 7 bases from V and 4 bases from J, with 19 bases between. The CDR3 consists of 16 residues. This CDR3 is CASTVAGRKITGELFF. In nucleotides, the CDR3 is TGTGCCAGCACGGTGGCCGGCCGGAAGATCACCGGGGAGCTGTTTTTT.

This clonotype came up a few times. This chain connects TRBV20-1 to TRBJ2-2; the D gene could be TRBD1 or TRBD2 (5 bases each). Germline V lookup: CDR1 DFQATT, CDR2 SNEGSKA (reference sequence). V lost 5 bases and J lost 4, with 17 bases in between. The CDR3 has 15 residues. The CDR3 coding sequence is TGCAGTGCTGGGGAGTCGAGAGGGACCACCGGGGAGCTGTTTTTT. Translating it yields CSAGESRGTTGELFF.

The rearrangement links TRBV7-3 to TRBJ2-1; 11 nucleotides agree with TRBD1. Losses at the gene ends were 5 bases for V and 14 bases for J; bases not matched to a gene: 8. The CDR3 runs 13 residues. CDR1 and CDR2 (germline): SGHTA, FQGTGA. The CDR3 nucleotides are TGTGCCAGCAGCCCAACACCGGGACAGGGGGAGTTCTTC. It codes for CASSPTPGQGEFF.

The V gene is TRBV7-9, the J gene TRBJ2-4; 9 positions agree with TRBD2. Per germline, CDR1 SEHNR and CDR2 FQNEAQ (reference sequence). J gave up 8 bases and V 6 bases, and 8 bases lay outside the gene matches. This CDR3 is 14 amino acids long. CDR3 sequence (DNA): TGTGCCAGCAGAGTTAGCGGGGGCCCAGACATTCAGTACTTC. Translating it yields CASRVSGGPDIQYF.

This rearrangement joins TRBV5-4 to TRBJ1-5, with no clear D. This CDR3 is 12 amino acids long. The germline V gene encodes CDR1 SGHNT and CDR2 YYREEE (reference sequence). The V end was cut by 0 bases, the J end by 8 bases, with 6 bases between. For the CDR3, the DNA is TGTGCCAGCAGCTTGGACGGTGAGCCCCAGCATTTT. Translation gives CASSLDGEPQHF.

The CDR3, as DNA: TGTGCCAGCAGCCCAGGGGTTGAGCAGTACTTC. The encoded protein is CASSPGVEQYF. J is TRBJ2-7 and V is TRBV7-9; TRBD1 might be the D (6 bases). The CDR3 extends over 11 amino acids. The germline V and J ends were trimmed by 5 bases and 7 bases, with 9 bases remaining between them. Per the germline V gene, CDR1 is SEHNR and CDR2 is FQNEAQ (reference sequence).

The chain combines TRBV11-3 with TRBJ2-3, with D perhaps matching TRBD1 or TRBD2 (5 bases each). Between the trimmed V and J ends, which lost 4 bases and 7 bases, there was a span of 18 bases. The CDR3 has 15 amino acids. Germline CDR1 reads SGHNT; CDR2 reads YENEEA. The DNA of the CDR3 is TGTGCCAGCAGCTACCGGGACCCCGGGGCTAATACGCAGTATTTT. Protein product: CASSYRDPGANTQYF.

This clonotype was detected a few times. The rearrangement links TRBV6-1 to TRBJ2-5, with D possibly TRBD1 on 7 matching bases. The ends were cut back, 5 bases at V and 7 bases at J, with 17 bases in the middle. Germline V lookup: CDR1 MNHNS, CDR2 SASEGT. The CDR3 consists of 14 residues. The CDR3 DNA reads TGTGCCAGCAGTAGGGACAGCGGGTTAATGACCCAGTACTTC. Amino acids: CASSRDSGLMTQYF.

The chain uses TRBV9 and TRBJ2-3; 8 bases are a match to TRBD2. Germline CDR1 is SGDLS and CDR2 is YYNGEE. V lost 6 bases and J lost 3; bases outside the gene matches: 9. CDR3 length: 15 residues. The CDR3 bases are TGTGCCAGCAACCGCCGGGGGGGGGCGACAGATACGCAGTATTTT. Translating it yields CASNRRGGATDTQYF.

This clonotype was detected only a few times. This chain connects TRBV6-1 to TRBJ1-6; weak D call: TRBD1 (5 bases). V gave up 10 bases and J gave up 3 bases, with 13 bases separating them. Per the germline V gene, CDR1 is MNHNS and CDR2 is SASEGT. This CDR3 is built from 14 residues. CDR3 in amino acids: CATWDVYYNSPLHF. The CDR3, as DNA: TGTGCCACCTGGGACGTTTACTATAATTCACCCCTCCACTTT.

This clonotype was seen more than once but under ten times. The chain employs TRBV30 and TRBJ2-7; D perhaps matches TRBD1 (6 bases). V was shortened by 2 bases and J by 5 bases, with 10 bases between the two germline ends. Germline V gives CDR1 GTSNPN, CDR2 SVGIG (reference sequence). This CDR3 region has 12 residues. CDR3: CAWSSTGDEQYF. CDR3 bases: TGTGCCTGGAGTTCGACAGGCGACGAGCAGTACTTC.

A few counts support this clonotype. The V call is TRBV30, the J call TRBJ2-3, with D unresolved. Germline CDR1 and CDR2: GTSNPN and SVGIG (reference sequence). This CDR3 region has 14 residues. V gave up 4 bases and J gave up 5 bases, with 16 bases separating them. CDR3 amino acids: CAWTDQGTKDTQYF. The CDR3 nucleotides read TGTGCCTGGACGGATCAAGGTACAAAAGATACGCAGTATTTT. The whole variable domain, remainder taken from reference TRBV30 and TRBJ2-3, is SQTIHQWPATLVQPVGSPLSLECTVEGTSNPNLYWYRQAAGRGLQLLFYSVGIGQISSEVPQNLSASRPQDRQFILSSKKLLLSDSGFYLCAWTDQGTKDTQYFGPGTRLTVL.

The chain couples TRBV28 to TRBJ1-2, with no clear D. The CDR3 consists of 13 residues. V lost 3 bases to trimming and J lost 5 bases, with 10 bases between them. Germline V gene lookup returns CDR1 MDHEN and CDR2 SYDVKM. CDR3 DNA: TGTGCCAGCAGTTTTGGGCAGACGTATGGCTACACCTTC. It encodes CASSFGQTYGYTF.

In this sample, this clonotype turned up once. The gene calls are TRBV5-4 and TRBJ2-3; a weak D match, TRBD2 (5 bases). The CDR3 contains 15 residues. Germline CDR1 is SGHNT and CDR2 is YYREEE (reference sequence). The V and J ends lost 1 base and 1 base respectively, with 10 bases between them. The DNA of the CDR3 is TGTGCCAGCAGCTTGTTGGAGGTCGGCACAGATACGCAGTATTTT. This gives the protein CASSLLEVGTDTQYF.

This clonotype is categorized as large. The rearrangement joins TRBV20-1 to TRBJ2-5; D tentatively reads TRBD1 or TRBD2 (6 bases each). The CDR3 sequence is 16 residues long. V lost 6 bases, J lost 4 bases, and 24 bases lay in between. Germline lookup yields CDR1 DFQATT and CDR2 SNEGSKA (reference sequence). This CDR3 is CSASRVGGFSGETQYF. Here the CDR3 DNA reads TGCAGTGCCAGTCGTGTCGGGGGCTTTTCGGGAGAGACCCAGTACTTC.